The clone carrying this TCR beta chain was detected a few times. The antigen remains undetermined. Germline V lookup: CDR1 SNHLY, CDR2 FYNNEI. This CDR3 comprises 14 residues. The V and J ends lost 8 bases and 5 bases, in that order; junction bases with no gene match: 7. Libraries were prepared by immunoSEQ multiplex PCR; TCRdb keeps only in-frame clonotypes and omits some of them. The data hold about 39,000 clones, with 65% to 75% observed a single time. With approximately 9 days of culture completed, CD4+ T cells were isolated. Each participant was given two doses of one vaccine (BNT162b2 or mRNA-1273). According to the study, vaccine recipients showed no prior SARS-CoV-2 infection and negative nucleocapsid antibodies. This sample was taken from a study of vaccination effects on CD4 cells after COVID-19. About the study: Ahead of sequencing, the ViraFEST assay grew antigen-specific CD4+ T cells using viral peptide pools. Post-vaccine specimens arrived a median 72 days past the second dose.

Points from the study as a whole: The study dataset contains few convalescent patients and includes no early post-infection timepoints.

Specimen: CD4+ T cells from PBMCs cultured without peptide, collected after COVID-19 vaccination. This clonotype was sampled from a human donor who received a COVID-19 vaccine. The rearrangement joins TRBV2 to TRBJ2-2; 8 positions match TRBD2. CDR3 residues: CASLGLAGTGELFF. For the CDR3, the DNA is TGTGCCAGCTTGGGCCTAGCGGGTACCGGGGAGCTGTTTTTT.